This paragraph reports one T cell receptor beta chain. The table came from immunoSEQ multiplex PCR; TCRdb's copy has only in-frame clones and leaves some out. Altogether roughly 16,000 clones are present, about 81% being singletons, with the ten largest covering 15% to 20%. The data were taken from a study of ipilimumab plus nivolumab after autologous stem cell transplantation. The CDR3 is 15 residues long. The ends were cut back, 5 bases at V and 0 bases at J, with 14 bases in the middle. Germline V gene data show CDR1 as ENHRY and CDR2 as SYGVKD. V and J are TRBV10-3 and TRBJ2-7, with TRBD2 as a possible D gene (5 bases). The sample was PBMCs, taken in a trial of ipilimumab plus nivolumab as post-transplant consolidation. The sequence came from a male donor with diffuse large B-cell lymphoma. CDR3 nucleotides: TGTGCCATCAGTACTGAGCGGTCGAGCTCCTACGAGCAGTACTTC. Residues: CAISTERSSSYEQYF.